This T cell receptor beta chain was captured in a study of radiotherapy plus CTLA-4 blockade in lung cancer. The study, taken as a whole, reports: Interferon-beta and early blood T cell clone dynamics reportedly predicted response best. Clones of tumor-derived TCRs expanded in blood after radiotherapy plus ipilimumab.

About this clone: Its antigen is not known.

V was trimmed by 3 bases and J by 4 bases, leaving 13 bases between them. Germline V CDR1 and CDR2: SGHKS, YYEKEE (reference sequence). This CDR3 comprises 14 residues. Assay used: immunoSEQ multiplex PCR; TCRdb lists only in-frame clones, some missing. The repertoire has around 26,000 clones, 70% to 75% of them found once; the top ten carry under 3.5%. Receiving focal radiation plus CTLA-4 blockade with ipilimumab were patients who had chemo-refractory metastatic non-small-cell lung cancer. The sequenced sample was peripheral blood, obtained from a patient treated with radiotherapy plus ipilimumab. This chain connects TRBV5-5 to TRBJ1-1; the D gene is possibly TRBD1 (6 bases). The receptor was isolated from a human donor with non-small cell lung cancer whose response to radiotherapy plus ipilimumab could not be evaluated. CDR3: CASSWASGATEAFF. CDR3 coding DNA: TGTGCCAGCAGCTGGGCATCAGGGGCCACTGAAGCTTTCTTT.